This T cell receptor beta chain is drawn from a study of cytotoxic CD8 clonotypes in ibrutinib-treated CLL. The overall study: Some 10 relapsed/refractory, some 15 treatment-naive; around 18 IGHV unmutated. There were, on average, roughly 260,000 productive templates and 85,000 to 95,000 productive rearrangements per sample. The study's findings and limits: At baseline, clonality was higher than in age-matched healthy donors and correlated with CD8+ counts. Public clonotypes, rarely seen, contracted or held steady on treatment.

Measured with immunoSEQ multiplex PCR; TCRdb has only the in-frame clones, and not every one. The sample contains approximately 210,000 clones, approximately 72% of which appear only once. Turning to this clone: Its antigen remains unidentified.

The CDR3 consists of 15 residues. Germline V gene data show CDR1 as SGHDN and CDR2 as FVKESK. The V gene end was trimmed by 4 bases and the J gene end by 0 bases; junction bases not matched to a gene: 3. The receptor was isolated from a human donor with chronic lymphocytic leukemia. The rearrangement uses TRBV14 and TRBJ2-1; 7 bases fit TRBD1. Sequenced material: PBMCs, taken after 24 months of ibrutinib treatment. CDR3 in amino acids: CASSLGTVSYNEQFF. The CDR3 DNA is TGTGCCAGCAGCCTCGGGACAGTCTCCTACAATGAGCAGTTCTTC.